This T cell receptor beta chain was sequenced for a study of shared clonotypes between healthy human individuals. Assay used: immunoSEQ multiplex PCR; TCRdb lists only in-frame clones, some missing. Of some 2,500,000 clones in the sample, more than 85% are singletons; the top ten hold approximately 0.37%. Germline V CDR1 and CDR2: SNHLY, FYNNEI. The CDR3 has 12 amino acids. Trimming took off 6 bases at V and 4 bases at J, with 10 bases between the two ends. This clone was seen a single time. This TCR was recovered from a man aged 18 to 30 in good health. Some clones in this sample may be carry-over from other donors' samples. The sequencing sample was made of naive CD4+ T cells from PBMCs. As to subset: CD45RA+ positively selected. V and J are TRBV2 and TRBJ2-7; D not certain. The CDR3 DNA sequence: TGTGCCAGCAGCGTTGGGGTTTACGAGCAGTACTTC. It translates to CASSVGVYEQYF.